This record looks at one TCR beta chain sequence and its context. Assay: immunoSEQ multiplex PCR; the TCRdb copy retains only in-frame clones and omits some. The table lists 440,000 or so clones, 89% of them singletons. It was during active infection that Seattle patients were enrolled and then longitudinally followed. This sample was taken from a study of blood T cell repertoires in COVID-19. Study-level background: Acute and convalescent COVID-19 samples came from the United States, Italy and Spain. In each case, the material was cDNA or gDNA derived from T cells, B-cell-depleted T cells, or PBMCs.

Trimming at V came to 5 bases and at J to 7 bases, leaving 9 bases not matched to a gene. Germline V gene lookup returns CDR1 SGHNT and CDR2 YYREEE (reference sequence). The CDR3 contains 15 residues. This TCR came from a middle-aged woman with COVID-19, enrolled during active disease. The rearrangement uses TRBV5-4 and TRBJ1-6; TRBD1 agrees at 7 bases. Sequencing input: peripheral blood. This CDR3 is CASRGRDRYNSPLHF. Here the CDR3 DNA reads TGTGCCAGCAGGGGCCGGGACAGATACAATTCACCCCTCCACTTT.